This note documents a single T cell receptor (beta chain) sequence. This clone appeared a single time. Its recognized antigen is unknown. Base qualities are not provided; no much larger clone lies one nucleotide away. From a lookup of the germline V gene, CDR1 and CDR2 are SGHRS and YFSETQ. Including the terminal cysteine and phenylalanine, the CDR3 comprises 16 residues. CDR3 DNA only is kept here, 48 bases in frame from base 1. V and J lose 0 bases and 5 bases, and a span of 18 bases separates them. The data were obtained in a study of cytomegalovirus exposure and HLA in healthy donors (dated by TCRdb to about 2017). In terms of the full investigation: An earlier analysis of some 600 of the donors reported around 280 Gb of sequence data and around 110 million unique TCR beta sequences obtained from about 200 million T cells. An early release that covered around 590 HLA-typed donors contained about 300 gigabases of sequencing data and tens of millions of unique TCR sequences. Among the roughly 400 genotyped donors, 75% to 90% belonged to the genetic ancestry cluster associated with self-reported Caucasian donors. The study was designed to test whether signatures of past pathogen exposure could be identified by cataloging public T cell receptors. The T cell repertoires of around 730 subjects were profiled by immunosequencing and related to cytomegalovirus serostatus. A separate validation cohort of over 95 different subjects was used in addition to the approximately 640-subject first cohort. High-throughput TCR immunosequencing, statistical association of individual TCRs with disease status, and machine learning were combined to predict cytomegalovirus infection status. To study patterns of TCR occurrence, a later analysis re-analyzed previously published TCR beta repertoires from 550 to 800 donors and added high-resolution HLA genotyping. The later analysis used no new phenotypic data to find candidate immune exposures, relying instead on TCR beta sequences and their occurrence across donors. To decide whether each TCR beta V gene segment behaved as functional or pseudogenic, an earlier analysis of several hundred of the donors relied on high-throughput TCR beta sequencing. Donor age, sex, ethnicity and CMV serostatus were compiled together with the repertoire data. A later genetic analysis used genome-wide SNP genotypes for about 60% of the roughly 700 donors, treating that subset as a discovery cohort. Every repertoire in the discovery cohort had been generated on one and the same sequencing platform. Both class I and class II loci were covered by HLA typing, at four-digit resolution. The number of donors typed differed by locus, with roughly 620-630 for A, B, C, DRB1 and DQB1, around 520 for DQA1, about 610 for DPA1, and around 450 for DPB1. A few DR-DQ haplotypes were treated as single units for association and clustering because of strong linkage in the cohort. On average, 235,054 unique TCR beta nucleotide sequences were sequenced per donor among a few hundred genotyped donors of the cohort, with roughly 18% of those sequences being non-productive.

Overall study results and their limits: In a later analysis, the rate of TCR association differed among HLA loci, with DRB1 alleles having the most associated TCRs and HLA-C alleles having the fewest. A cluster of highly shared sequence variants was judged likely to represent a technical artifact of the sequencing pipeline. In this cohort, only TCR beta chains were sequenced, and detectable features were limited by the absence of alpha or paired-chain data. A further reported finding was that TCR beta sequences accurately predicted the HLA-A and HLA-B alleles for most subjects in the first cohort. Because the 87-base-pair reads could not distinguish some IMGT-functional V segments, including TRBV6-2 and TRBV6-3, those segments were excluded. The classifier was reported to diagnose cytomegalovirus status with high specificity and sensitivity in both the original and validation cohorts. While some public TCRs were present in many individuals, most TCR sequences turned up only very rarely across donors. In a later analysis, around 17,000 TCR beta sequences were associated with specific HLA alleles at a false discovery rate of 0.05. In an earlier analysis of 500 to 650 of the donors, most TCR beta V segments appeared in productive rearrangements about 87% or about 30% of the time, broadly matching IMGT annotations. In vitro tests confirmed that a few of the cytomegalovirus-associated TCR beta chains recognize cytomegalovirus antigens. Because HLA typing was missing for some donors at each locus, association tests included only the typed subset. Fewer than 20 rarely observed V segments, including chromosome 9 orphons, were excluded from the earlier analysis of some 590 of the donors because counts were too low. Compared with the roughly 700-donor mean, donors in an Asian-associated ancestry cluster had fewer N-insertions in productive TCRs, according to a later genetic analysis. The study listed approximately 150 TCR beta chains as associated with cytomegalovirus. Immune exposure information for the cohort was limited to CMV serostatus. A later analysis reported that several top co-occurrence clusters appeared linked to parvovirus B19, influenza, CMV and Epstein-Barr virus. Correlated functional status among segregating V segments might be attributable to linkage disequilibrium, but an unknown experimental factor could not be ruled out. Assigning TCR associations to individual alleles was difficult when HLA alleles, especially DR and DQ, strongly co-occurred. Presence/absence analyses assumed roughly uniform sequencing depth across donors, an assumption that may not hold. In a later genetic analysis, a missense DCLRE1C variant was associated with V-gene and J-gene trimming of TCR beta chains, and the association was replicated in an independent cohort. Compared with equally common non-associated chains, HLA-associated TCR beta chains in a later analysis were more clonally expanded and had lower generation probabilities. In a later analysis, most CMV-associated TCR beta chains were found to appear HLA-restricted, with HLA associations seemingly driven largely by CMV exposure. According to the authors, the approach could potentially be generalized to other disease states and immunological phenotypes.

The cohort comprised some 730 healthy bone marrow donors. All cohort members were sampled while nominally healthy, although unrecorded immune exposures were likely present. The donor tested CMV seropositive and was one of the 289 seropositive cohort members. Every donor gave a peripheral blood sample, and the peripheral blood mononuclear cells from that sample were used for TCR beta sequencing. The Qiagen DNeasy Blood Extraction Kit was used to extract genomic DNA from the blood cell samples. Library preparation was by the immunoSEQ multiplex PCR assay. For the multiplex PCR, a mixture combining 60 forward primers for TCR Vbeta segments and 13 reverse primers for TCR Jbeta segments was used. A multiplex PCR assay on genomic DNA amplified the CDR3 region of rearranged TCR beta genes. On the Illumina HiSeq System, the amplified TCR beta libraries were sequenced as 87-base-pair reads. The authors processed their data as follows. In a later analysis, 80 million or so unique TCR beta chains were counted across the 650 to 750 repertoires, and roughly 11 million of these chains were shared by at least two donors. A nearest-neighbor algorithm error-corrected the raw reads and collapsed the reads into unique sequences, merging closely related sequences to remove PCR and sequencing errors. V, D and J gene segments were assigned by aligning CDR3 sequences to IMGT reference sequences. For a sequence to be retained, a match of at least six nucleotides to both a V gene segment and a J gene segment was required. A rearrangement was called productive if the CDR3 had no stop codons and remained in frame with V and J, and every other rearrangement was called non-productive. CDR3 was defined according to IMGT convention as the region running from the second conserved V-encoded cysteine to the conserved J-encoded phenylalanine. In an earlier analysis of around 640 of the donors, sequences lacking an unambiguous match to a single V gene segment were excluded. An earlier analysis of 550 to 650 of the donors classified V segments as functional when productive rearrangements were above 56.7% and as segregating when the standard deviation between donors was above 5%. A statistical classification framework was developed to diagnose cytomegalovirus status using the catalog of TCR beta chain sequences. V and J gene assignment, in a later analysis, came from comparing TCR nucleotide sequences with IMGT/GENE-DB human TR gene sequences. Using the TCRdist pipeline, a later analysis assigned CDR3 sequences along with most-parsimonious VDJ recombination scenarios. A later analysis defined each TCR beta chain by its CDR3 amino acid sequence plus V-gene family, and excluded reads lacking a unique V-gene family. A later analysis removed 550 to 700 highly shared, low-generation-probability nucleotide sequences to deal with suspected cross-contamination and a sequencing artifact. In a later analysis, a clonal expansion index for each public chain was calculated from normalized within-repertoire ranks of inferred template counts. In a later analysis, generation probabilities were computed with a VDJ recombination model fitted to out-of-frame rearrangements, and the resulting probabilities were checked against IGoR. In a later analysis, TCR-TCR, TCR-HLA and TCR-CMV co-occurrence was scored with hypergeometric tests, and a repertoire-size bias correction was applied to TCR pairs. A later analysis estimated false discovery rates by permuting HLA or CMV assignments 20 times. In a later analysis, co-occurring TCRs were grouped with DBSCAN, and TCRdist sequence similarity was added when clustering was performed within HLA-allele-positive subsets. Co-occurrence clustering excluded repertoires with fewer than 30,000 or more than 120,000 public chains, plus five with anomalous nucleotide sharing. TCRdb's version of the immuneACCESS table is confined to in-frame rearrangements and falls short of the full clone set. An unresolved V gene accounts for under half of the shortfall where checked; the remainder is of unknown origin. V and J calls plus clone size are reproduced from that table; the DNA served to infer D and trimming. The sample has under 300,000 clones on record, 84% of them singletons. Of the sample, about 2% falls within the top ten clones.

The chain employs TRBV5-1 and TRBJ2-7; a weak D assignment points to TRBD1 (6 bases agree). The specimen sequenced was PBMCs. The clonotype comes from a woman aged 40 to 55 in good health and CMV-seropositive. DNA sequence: TGCGCCAGCAGCTTGGGTGATACAGGGACCCTTCACGAGCAGTACTTC. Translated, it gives CASSLGDTGTLHEQYF.